Following are 3 T cell receptor beta chains from one sample sequenced in a study of CD8 T cells in Susac syndrome. After extraction with the RNeasy kit, 0.5 to 1 ug of the RNA was reverse transcribed using random hexamers. TCRdb reprocessed the immunoSEQ multiplex PCR reads with MiXCR, giving one entry per CDR3 protein. There are 100,000 to 150,000 distinct CDR3 sequences in the sample; just under 95% occur only once, and 0.28% lies in the top ten. The sequencing sample was made of CD8+ T cells from PBMCs. The receptors were sampled from a human donor with Susac syndrome.

This clonotype has a handful of counts. The rearrangement uses TRBV5-6 and TRBJ2-7, with D perhaps TRBD1 or TRBD2 (5 bases each). Trimming cost V 0 bases and J 3 bases, with 7 bases left between them. Looked up from germline, CDR1 is SGHDT and CDR2 is YYEEEE. The CDR3 sequence is 13 residues long. The CDR3 DNA is TGTGCCAGCAGCTTGGATGGGGGCTACGAGCAGTACTTC. Protein product: CASSLDGGYEQYF.

The chain joins TRBV29-1 to TRBJ2-2; D remains unclear. CDR1 SQVTM and CDR2 ANQGSEA come from the germline V gene. V dropped 0 bases and J dropped 2 bases, with 4 bases sitting between them. The CDR3 runs to 13 residues. Here the CDR3 reads CSVEEHNTGELFF. Written as DNA, the CDR3 is TGCAGCGTTGAAGAACACAACACCGGGGAGCTGTTTTTT.

CDR3 residues: CASSEGGTTQYF. CDR3 coding DNA: TGTGCCAGCAGCGAGGGGGGGACGACGCAGTACTTC. The chain has TRBV9 and TRBJ2-7, with D maybe TRBD2 (7 bases). The germline V gene has CDR1 SGDLS and CDR2 YYNGEE. CDR3 length: 12 amino acids. V dropped 3 bases and J dropped 9 bases, with 13 bases sitting between them.